A selection of T cell receptor beta chains follows, all from one sample in a study of cytomegalovirus exposure and HLA in healthy donors. Method: immunoSEQ multiplex PCR; TCRdb's copy keeps in-frame clones and lacks some. Among tens of thousands of clones listed, roughly 74% were seen once. The sequenced sample was PBMCs. The receptors originated from a female donor in good health and CMV-seronegative. The CDR3 runs from the conserved cysteine through the conserved F or W. The order of the fields is J gene, V gene, D gene, clone size, CDR3 DNA, CDR3 protein. The D gene is left open where the match is weak. The size of a clone is reported for some rows only, either as once, few or many, or as a class for expanded clones.

TRBJ1-3 TRBV21-1 NA NA TGTGCCAGCAGCAAAGTAACCGGGAAACGATCCTCCGGAAACACCATATATTTT CASSKVTGKRSSGNTIYF
TRBJ1-1 TRBV5-4 TRBD1 once TGTGCCAGCAGCTGGAGGGACAGTTACACTGAAGCTTTCTTT CASSWRDSYTEAFF
TRBJ2-2 TRBV5-1 TRBD1 NA TGCGCCAGCAAGACCGGACAGGGTATCACCGGGGAGCTGTTTTTT CASKTGQGITGELFF
TRBJ2-7 TRBV6-6 TRBD1 NA TGTGCCAGCAGTTACAGGACAGGGTGGCCCTACGAGCAGTACTTC CASSYRTGWPYEQYF
TRBJ2-7 TRBV5-3 NA NA TGTGCCAGAAGCTCGGGGGGCGGGGCCCACGAGCAGTACTTC CARSSGGGAHEQYF
TRBJ2-2 TRBV5-1 TRBD1 NA TGCGCCAGCGGGACAGGACAAACCGGGGAGCTGTTTTTT CASGTGQTGELFF
TRBJ1-1 TRBV6-1 TRBD1 NA TGTGCCAGCAGGACAGGGGCGAACACTGAAGCTTTCTTT CASRTGANTEAFF
TRBJ1-2 TRBV9 NA NA TGTGCCAGCAGCCAGGAGGGTGGCTATGGCTACACCTTC CASSQEGGYGYTF
TRBJ1-2 TRBV5-1 NA NA TGCGCCAGCAGCAGGACTCCCGCGACTAATGGCTACACCTTC CASSRTPATNGYTF
TRBJ2-3 TRBV5-1 NA NA TGCGCCAGCAAAAGGATACAGGGAAGGACAGATACGCAGTATTTT CASKRIQGRTDTQYF
TRBJ1-2 TRBV18 TRBD1 NA TGTGCCAGCTCACCACAAACAGGGGAAACGAATGGCTACACCTTC CASSPQTGETNGYTF
TRBJ2-2 TRBV6-5 TRBD1 NA TGTGCCAGCAGCCCGGGACAGGGGTACACCGGGGAGCTGTTTTTT CASSPGQGYTGELFF
TRBJ1-1 TRBV19 NA NA TGTGCCAGTAGAAAGGAGGTCCGAACTGAAGCTTTCTTT CASRKEVRTEAFF